This TCR beta chain was captured in a study of blood T cell repertoires in COVID-19. On the study more broadly: The United States, Italy and Spain were the sources of the acute and convalescent COVID-19 samples. PBMCs, B-cell-depleted T cells, or T cells provided the cDNA or gDNA that made up the material.

The V end was cut by 5 bases, the J end by 7 bases, with 15 bases between. CDR1 is SGHAT and CDR2 is FQNNGV in the germline V gene. The length of the CDR3 is 14 residues. Authors' analysis steps: Estimated nucleated cell counts came from reference gene primer amplification. Here immunoSEQ multiplex PCR was the method, and the copy in TCRdb shows in-frame clones only, minus some. V, J and clone size are those of that table, while D and trimming were read from the DNA. The sample holds some 250,000 clones, 88% seen once. The V call is TRBV11-2, the J call TRBJ2-1; possible D gene TRBD2, 6 bases. The clonotype was recovered from a woman in her 30s with acute or convalescent COVID-19. Sequencing was carried out using peripheral blood. Here the CDR3 reads CASSPRGRLNEQFF. DNA for the CDR3: TGTGCCAGCAGCCCTCGGGGGAGGCTGAATGAGCAGTTCTTC. Variable domain in full (rest from reference TRBV11-2 and TRBJ2-1): EAGVAQSPRYKIIEKRQSVAFWCNPISGHATLYWYQQILGQGPKLLIQFQNNGVVDDSQLPKDRFSAERLKGVDSTLKIQPAKLEDSAVYLCASSPRGRLNEQFFGPGTRLTVL.